A selection of T cell receptor beta chains follows, all from one sample in a study of OX40 agonist ivuxolimab in advanced cancers. Only in-frame clones appear in the TCRdb table, and some are missing; sequencing was by immunoSEQ multiplex PCR. Of 35,000 or so clones detected, more than 70% appear once; the ten largest clones hold around a tenth. The sequenced sample was CD4+ or CD8+ T cells sorted from blood, obtained in a trial of the OX40 agonist ivuxolimab. The receptors shown here come from an adult with an advanced solid tumor such as melanoma, head and neck, liver or kidney cancer. CDR3s include the opening cysteine and the closing phenylalanine or tryptophan. The order of the fields is D gene, J gene, V gene, clone size, CDR3 protein, CDR3 DNA. D genes are given only for firm matches. Where a row states a size, it is once, few, many or the class of an expanded clone; other rows omit it.

D gene: -; J gene: TRBJ2-1; V gene: TRBV19; clone size: -; CDR3 protein: CASSPLTWGSYNEQFF; CDR3 DNA: TGTGCCAGTAGTCCCCTGACTTGGGGCTCCTACAATGAGCAGTTCTTC
D gene: TRBD1; J gene: TRBJ2-1; V gene: TRBV19; clone size: -; CDR3 protein: CASRRDLQGAGNEQFF; CDR3 DNA: TGTGCCAGTAGAAGGGACCTACAGGGGGCTGGGAATGAGCAGTTCTTC
D gene: -; J gene: TRBJ2-5; V gene: TRBV7-2; clone size: -; CDR3 protein: CASSLSLSAVMETQYF; CDR3 DNA: TGTGCCAGCAGCTTATCTCTATCCGCCGTGATGGAGACCCAGTACTTC
D gene: -; J gene: TRBJ2-7; V gene: TRBV6-6; clone size: -; CDR3 protein: CASSSGSAEYEQYF; CDR3 DNA: TGTGCCAGCAGTTCCGGGAGTGCAGAGTACGAGCAGTACTTC
D gene: TRBD1; J gene: TRBJ2-1; V gene: TRBV5-1; clone size: -; CDR3 protein: CASSGVDRGNEQFF; CDR3 DNA: TGCGCCAGCAGCGGAGTTGACAGGGGCAATGAGCAGTTCTTC
D gene: TRBD2; J gene: TRBJ2-7; V gene: TRBV5-5; clone size: once; CDR3 protein: CASSFGFGTSGSYEQYF; CDR3 DNA: TGTGCCAGCAGCTTTGGCTTTGGGACTAGCGGGTCCTACGAGCAGTACTTC
D gene: -; J gene: TRBJ1-1; V gene: TRBV2; clone size: once; CDR3 protein: CASSEIMGTEAFF; CDR3 DNA: TGTGCCAGCAGTGAAATAATGGGCACTGAAGCTTTCTTT
D gene: -; J gene: TRBJ1-4; V gene: TRBV7-8; clone size: -; CDR3 protein: CASQGTGNEKLFF; CDR3 DNA: TGTGCCAGCCAGGGGACGGGTAATGAAAAACTGTTTTTT
D gene: TRBD2; J gene: TRBJ2-2; V gene: TRBV18; clone size: -; CDR3 protein: CASSPPNLAGVTGELFF; CDR3 DNA: TGTGCCAGCTCACCACCGAATTTAGCGGGAGTCACCGGGGAGCTGTTTTTT
D gene: TRBD2; J gene: TRBJ2-7; V gene: TRBV5-1; clone size: -; CDR3 protein: CASSSGLADFGEQYF; CDR3 DNA: TGCGCCAGCAGCTCGGGACTAGCGGATTTCGGGGAGCAGTACTTC
D gene: -; J gene: TRBJ2-3; V gene: TRBV7-9; clone size: -; CDR3 protein: CASSLGLSSTDTQYF; CDR3 DNA: TGTGCCAGCAGCTTAGGACTATCTAGCACAGATACGCAGTATTTT
D gene: TRBD1; J gene: TRBJ1-6; V gene: TRBV27; clone size: -; CDR3 protein: CASSFLGQGGSPLHF; CDR3 DNA: TGTGCCAGCAGTTTTCTAGGACAGGGCGGATCACCCCTCCACTTT
D gene: -; J gene: TRBJ1-2; V gene: TRBV9; clone size: -; CDR3 protein: CASSGTTGYTF; CDR3 DNA: TGTGCCAGCAGCGGCACCACAGGCTACACCTTC
D gene: -; J gene: TRBJ1-5; V gene: TRBV6-5; clone size: -; CDR3 protein: CASSYNHNQPQHF; CDR3 DNA: TGTGCCAGCAGTTACAACCACAATCAGCCCCAGCATTTT
D gene: TRBD1; J gene: TRBJ2-1; V gene: TRBV29-1; clone size: -; CDR3 protein: CSVVTGGKNEQFF; CDR3 DNA: TGCAGCGTTGTTACAGGGGGGAAAAATGAGCAGTTCTTC
D gene: TRBD1; J gene: TRBJ2-5; V gene: TRBV7-9; clone size: -; CDR3 protein: CASRPRTGVEETQYF; CDR3 DNA: TGTGCCAGCAGACCCCGGACAGGGGTGGAAGAGACCCAGTACTTC
D gene: -; J gene: TRBJ2-7; V gene: TRBV28; clone size: -; CDR3 protein: CASGRTALEREQYF; CDR3 DNA: TGTGCCAGCGGCCGGACAGCGCTGGAGAGGGAGCAGTACTTC
D gene: -; J gene: TRBJ1-4; V gene: TRBV4-2; clone size: -; CDR3 protein: CASSHPVEEKLFF; CDR3 DNA: TGTGCCAGCAGCCATCCGGTTGAAGAAAAACTGTTTTTT
D gene: -; J gene: TRBJ2-7; V gene: TRBV6-1; clone size: once; CDR3 protein: CASMQGAPYEQYF; CDR3 DNA: TGTGCCAGCATGCAGGGTGCCCCCTACGAGCAGTACTTC
D gene: -; J gene: TRBJ2-1; V gene: TRBV7-9; clone size: -; CDR3 protein: CASSLAHGQGLRNEQFF; CDR3 DNA: TGTGCCAGCAGCTTAGCGCACGGGCAGGGCCTTAGGAATGAGCAGTTCTTC
D gene: TRBD2; J gene: TRBJ2-1; V gene: TRBV6-1; clone size: once; CDR3 protein: CASSRTSGDNEQFF; CDR3 DNA: TGTGCCAGCAGTCGGACTAGCGGGGACAATGAGCAGTTCTTC
D gene: -; J gene: TRBJ1-1; V gene: TRBV5-1; clone size: -; CDR3 protein: CASSKQGPNTEAFF; CDR3 DNA: TGCGCCAGCAGCAAACAGGGCCCGAACACTGAAGCTTTCTTT
D gene: TRBD2; J gene: TRBJ2-7; V gene: TRBV11-3; clone size: -; CDR3 protein: CASSSIAGVGSSNEQYF; CDR3 DNA: TGTGCCAGCAGCTCGATAGCGGGAGTGGGAAGCTCGAACGAGCAGTACTTC
D gene: -; J gene: TRBJ1-2; V gene: TRBV9; clone size: -; CDR3 protein: CASSVQPSANYGYTF; CDR3 DNA: TGTGCCAGCAGCGTACAACCCTCAGCGAACTATGGCTACACCTTC
D gene: -; J gene: TRBJ2-7; V gene: TRBV18; clone size: -; CDR3 protein: CASSPGQSYEQYF; CDR3 DNA: TGTGCCAGCTCACCAGGACAGTCCTACGAGCAGTACTTC
D gene: TRBD2; J gene: TRBJ2-3; V gene: TRBV7-2; clone size: -; CDR3 protein: CASSYTILAGSTDTQYF; CDR3 DNA: TGTGCCAGCAGCTACACCATACTAGCGGGAAGCACAGATACGCAGTATTTT
D gene: TRBD2; J gene: TRBJ2-1; V gene: TRBV11-3; clone size: -; CDR3 protein: CASSQGTSGKNEQFF; CDR3 DNA: TGTGCCAGCAGCCAAGGGACTAGCGGGAAGAATGAGCAGTTCTTC
D gene: -; J gene: TRBJ2-7; V gene: TRBV2; clone size: once; CDR3 protein: CASSGTLVSYEQYF; CDR3 DNA: TGTGCCAGCAGTGGGACTCTCGTCTCCTACGAGCAGTACTTC
D gene: TRBD2; J gene: TRBJ2-1; V gene: TRBV5-1; clone size: -; CDR3 protein: CASSLGLAGEGRQFF; CDR3 DNA: TGCGCCAGCAGCTTGGGACTAGCGGGAGAGGGGCGGCAGTTCTTC
D gene: TRBD1; J gene: TRBJ1-1; V gene: TRBV29-1; clone size: -; CDR3 protein: CSVSTGVNTEAFF; CDR3 DNA: TGCAGCGTCTCGACAGGGGTAAACACTGAAGCTTTCTTT
D gene: TRBD2; J gene: TRBJ2-2; V gene: TRBV9; clone size: -; CDR3 protein: CASSVEGTRPGELFF; CDR3 DNA: TGTGCCAGCAGCGTAGAAGGGACTAGACCCGGGGAGCTGTTTTTT
D gene: TRBD2; J gene: TRBJ2-5; V gene: TRBV5-4; clone size: -; CDR3 protein: CASSDGLAGGETQYF; CDR3 DNA: TGTGCCAGCAGCGACGGACTAGCGGGAGGTGAGACCCAGTACTTC
D gene: -; J gene: TRBJ1-6; V gene: TRBV27; clone size: -; CDR3 protein: CASSLKPRDNSPLHF; CDR3 DNA: TGTGCCAGCAGTTTAAAGCCGAGGGATAATTCACCCCTCCACTTT
D gene: -; J gene: TRBJ1-1; V gene: TRBV29-1; clone size: few; CDR3 protein: CSAIKRAGESEAFF; CDR3 DNA: TGCAGCGCCATCAAACGGGCAGGGGAGTCTGAAGCTTTCTTT
D gene: TRBD1; J gene: TRBJ1-4; V gene: TRBV2; clone size: -; CDR3 protein: CASSGRQGGEKLFF; CDR3 DNA: TGTGCCAGCAGCGGTAGACAGGGTGGAGAAAAACTGTTTTTT
D gene: -; J gene: TRBJ1-1; V gene: TRBV27; clone size: -; CDR3 protein: CASSSLQGTNTEAFF; CDR3 DNA: TGTGCCAGCAGTTCCCTACAGGGTACGAACACTGAAGCTTTCTTT
D gene: -; J gene: TRBJ2-2; V gene: TRBV18; clone size: -; CDR3 protein: CASSPFAGQFTGELFF; CDR3 DNA: TGTGCCAGCTCCCCCTTCGCAGGGCAGTTCACCGGGGAGCTGTTTTTT
D gene: -; J gene: TRBJ2-5; V gene: TRBV11-3; clone size: -; CDR3 protein: CASSTGEGGETQYF; CDR3 DNA: TGTGCCAGCAGCACCGGCGAGGGGGGAGAGACCCAGTACTTC
D gene: TRBD1; J gene: TRBJ1-4; V gene: TRBV7-2; clone size: -; CDR3 protein: CASSRTGVEKLFF; CDR3 DNA: TGTGCCAGCAGCCGAACAGGGGTAGAAAAACTGTTTTTT
D gene: -; J gene: TRBJ1-2; V gene: TRBV10-3; clone size: -; CDR3 protein: CAISDLNVGDYGYTF; CDR3 DNA: TGTGCCATCAGTGATTTAAACGTGGGGGACTATGGCTACACCTTC
D gene: -; J gene: TRBJ2-5; V gene: TRBV11-2; clone size: -; CDR3 protein: CASSPVTARETQYF; CDR3 DNA: TGTGCCAGCAGCCCCGTGACCGCTCGCGAGACCCAGTACTTC
D gene: -; J gene: TRBJ2-2; V gene: TRBV27; clone size: -; CDR3 protein: CASSRTRDTGELFF; CDR3 DNA: TGTGCCAGCAGCAGGACAAGGGATACCGGGGAGCTGTTTTTT
D gene: -; J gene: TRBJ1-5; V gene: TRBV18; clone size: -; CDR3 protein: CASQDTPSQPQHF; CDR3 DNA: TGTGCCAGCCAGGATACTCCCAGTCAGCCCCAGCATTTT
D gene: -; J gene: TRBJ2-1; V gene: TRBV2; clone size: -; CDR3 protein: CASSATLYNEQFF; CDR3 DNA: TGTGCCAGCAGTGCGACGCTGTACAATGAGCAGTTCTTC
D gene: -; J gene: TRBJ2-5; V gene: TRBV9; clone size: -; CDR3 protein: CASSVGPGRTQETQYF; CDR3 DNA: TGTGCCAGCAGCGTAGGTCCAGGGCGAACCCAAGAGACCCAGTACTTC
D gene: -; J gene: TRBJ2-5; V gene: TRBV27; clone size: -; CDR3 protein: CASRTREETQYF; CDR3 DNA: TGTGCCAGCAGAACCAGGGAAGAGACCCAGTACTTC